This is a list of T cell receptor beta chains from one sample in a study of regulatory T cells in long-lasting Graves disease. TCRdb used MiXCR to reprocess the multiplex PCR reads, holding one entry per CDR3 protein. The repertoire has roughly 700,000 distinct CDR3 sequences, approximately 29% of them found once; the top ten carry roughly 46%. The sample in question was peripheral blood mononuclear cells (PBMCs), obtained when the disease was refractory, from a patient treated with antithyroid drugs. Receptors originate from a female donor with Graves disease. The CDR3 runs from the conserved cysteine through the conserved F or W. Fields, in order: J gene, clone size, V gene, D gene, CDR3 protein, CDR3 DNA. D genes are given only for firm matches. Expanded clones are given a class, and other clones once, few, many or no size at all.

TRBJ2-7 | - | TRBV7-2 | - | CASSLLPVRTYEQYF | TGTGCCAGCAGCTTACTCCCCGTGAGGACCTACGAGCAGTACTTC
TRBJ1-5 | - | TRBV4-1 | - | CASSQTTYSNQPQHF | TGCGCCAGCAGCCAAACAACATATAGCAATCAGCCCCAGCATTTT
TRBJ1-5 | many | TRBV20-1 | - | CSAETGRGQPQHF | TGCAGTGCTGAAACAGGGAGGGGTCAGCCCCAGCATTTT
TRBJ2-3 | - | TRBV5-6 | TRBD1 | CASSLRTGGFADTQYF | TGTGCCAGCAGCTTGAGAACAGGGGGCTTTGCAGATACGCAGTATTTT
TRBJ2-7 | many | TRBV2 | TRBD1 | CASSTNRGSEQYF | TGTGCCAGCAGTACAAACAGGGGATCCGAGCAGTACTTC
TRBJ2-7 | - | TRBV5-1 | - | CASSLVSSQGSYEQYF | TGCGCCAGCAGCTTGGTTAGCTCCCAGGGCTCCTACGAGCAGTACTTC
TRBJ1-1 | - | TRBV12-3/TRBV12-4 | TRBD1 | CASSLRDRNINTEAFF | TGTGCCAGCAGTTTGAGGGACAGGAACATAAACACTGAAGCTTTCTTT
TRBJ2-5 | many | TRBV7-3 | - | CASSPQGGTLETQYF | TGTGCCAGCAGCCCCCAGGGCGGGACGCTGGAGACCCAGTACTTC
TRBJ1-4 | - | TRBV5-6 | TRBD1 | CASSLEVQGGGNEKLFF | TGTGCCAGCAGCTTGGAAGTACAGGGGGGCGGTAATGAAAAACTGTTTTTT
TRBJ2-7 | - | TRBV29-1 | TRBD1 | CSVTGIEVGEQYF | TGCAGCGTGACAGGGATTGAGGTTGGCGAGCAGTACTTC
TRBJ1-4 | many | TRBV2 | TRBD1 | CASSEAVRGLEKLFF | TGTGCCAGCAGTGAAGCTGTCAGGGGGCTGGAAAAACTGTTTTTT
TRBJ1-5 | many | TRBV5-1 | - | CASSLDGQPQHF | TGTGCCAGCAGCTTAGACGGTCAGCCCCAGCATTTT
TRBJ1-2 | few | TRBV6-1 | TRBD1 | CASSQDRGYYGYTF | TGTGCCAGCAGTCAAGACAGGGGTTACTATGGCTACACCTTC
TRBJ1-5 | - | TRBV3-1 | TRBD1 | CASSHKDRGQPQHF | TGTGCCAGCAGCCACAAGGACAGGGGTCAGCCCCAGCATTTT
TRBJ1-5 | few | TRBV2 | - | CASSQGSGSNQPQHF | TGTGCCAGCAGCCAAGGGTCGGGGAGCAATCAGCCCCAGCATTTT
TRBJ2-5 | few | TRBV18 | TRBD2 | CASSAPGLRETQYF | TGTGCCAGCTCAGCTCCGGGACTACGAGAGACCCAGTACTTC
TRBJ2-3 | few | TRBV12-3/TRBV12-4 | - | CASSFLTSTDTQYF | TGTGCCAGCAGTTTTTTGACTTCCACAGATACGCAGTATTTT
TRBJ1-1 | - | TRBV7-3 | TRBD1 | CASSIHRGRNTEAFF | TGTGCCAGCAGCATCCACAGGGGTAGGAACACTGAAGCTTTCTTT
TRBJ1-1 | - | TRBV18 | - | CASSTTQNTEAFF | TGTGCCAGCTCCACCACACAGAACACTGAAGCTTTCTTT
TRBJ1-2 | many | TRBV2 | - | CASQHPGVLDYGYTF | TGTGCCAGCCAACACCCAGGGGTGCTTGACTATGGCTACACCTTC
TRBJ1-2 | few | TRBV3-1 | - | CASSLGVERTGYTF | TGTGCCAGCAGCCTCGGGGTGGAGCGTACTGGCTACACCTTC
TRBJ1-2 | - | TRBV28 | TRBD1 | CASSLPGQQTFF | TGTGCCAGCAGTTTACCGGGACAGCAAACATTCTTC
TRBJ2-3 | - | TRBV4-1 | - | CASSQVGGRAADTQYF | TGTGCCAGCAGCCAAGTAGGTGGCAGGGCAGCAGATACGCAGTATTTT
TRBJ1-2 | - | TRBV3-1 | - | CAGTTTQGNYGYTF | TGTGCCGGCACCACCACCCAGGGGAACTATGGCTACACCTTC
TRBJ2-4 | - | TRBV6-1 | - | CASKNIGAKNIQYF | TGTGCCAGCAAAAATATCGGGGCCAAAAACATTCAGTACTTC
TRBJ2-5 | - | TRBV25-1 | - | CASSDRLQGRQETQYF | TGTGCCAGCAGTGATCGGTTGCAGGGACGCCAAGAGACCCAGTACTTC
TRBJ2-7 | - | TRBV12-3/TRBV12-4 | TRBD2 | CASNTGLAGVGEQYF | TGTGCCAGCAACACGGGACTAGCGGGAGTGGGCGAGCAGTACTTC
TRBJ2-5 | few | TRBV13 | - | CASSLPSGEETQYF | TGTGCCAGCAGCTTGCCCTCCGGGGAAGAGACCCAGTACTTC
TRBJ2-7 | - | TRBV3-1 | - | CASSQDKYEYF | TGTGCCAGCAGCCAAGATAAGTATGAGTACTTC
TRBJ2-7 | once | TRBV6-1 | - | CAISESQQGNEQYF | TGTGCCATCAGTGAGTCGCAGCAGGGAAACGAGCAGTACTTC
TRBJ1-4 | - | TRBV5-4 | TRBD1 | CASSLWDLTGQATNEKLFF | TGTGCCAGCAGCTTGTGGGATTTAACGGGACAGGCAACTAATGAAAAACTGTTTTTT
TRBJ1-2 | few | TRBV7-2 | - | CATHLPGGYGYTF | TGTGCCACCCACTTACCGGGGGGGTATGGCTACACCTTC
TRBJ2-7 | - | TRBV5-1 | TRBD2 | CASSLGTSGNHEQYF | TGCGCCAGCAGCTTGGGGACTAGCGGGAACCACGAGCAGTACTTC
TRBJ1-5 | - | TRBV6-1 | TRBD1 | CASSSGQGLGNQPQHF | TGTGCCAGCTCCAGCGGACAGGGGTTGGGCAATCAGCCCCAGCATTTT
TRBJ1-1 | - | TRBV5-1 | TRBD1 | CASNLQGDTEAFF | TGTGCCAGCAACTTACAGGGGGATACTGAAGCTTTCTTT
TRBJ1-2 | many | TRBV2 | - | CASSVTAGYTF | TGTGCCAGCAGTGTTACCGCGGGCTACACCTTC
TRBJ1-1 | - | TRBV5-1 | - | CASGQSMNTEAFF | TGCGCCAGCGGACAAAGTATGAACACTGAAGCTTTCTTT
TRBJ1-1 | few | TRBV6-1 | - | CASSFTETGFDTEAFF | TGTGCCAGCAGTTTCACCGAAACAGGGTTTGACACTGAAGCTTTCTTT
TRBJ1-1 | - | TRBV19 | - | CASSNRLTGLENTEAFF | TGTGCCAGTAGTAACCGCCTAACAGGGCTGGAGAACACTGAAGCTTTCTTT
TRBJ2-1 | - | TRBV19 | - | CASTPLGGRYNEQFF | TGTGCCAGTACCCCGTTAGGCGGGCGTTACAATGAGCAGTTCTTC
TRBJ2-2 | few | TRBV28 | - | CASSSPIMGNTGELFF | TGTGCCAGCAGCTCCCCAATAATGGGGAACACCGGGGAGCTGTTTTTT
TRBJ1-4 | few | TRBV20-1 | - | CSARVPGSINEKLFF | TGCAGTGCTAGAGTCCCCGGCAGCATTAATGAAAAACTGTTTTTT
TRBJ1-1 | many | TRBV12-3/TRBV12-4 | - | CASSAATGRAEAFF | TGTGCCAGCTCCGCGGCCACGGGGAGAGCTGAAGCTTTCTTT
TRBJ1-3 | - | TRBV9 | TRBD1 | CASSAAGTAYSGNTIYF | TGTGCCAGCAGCGCTGCCGGGACAGCATACTCTGGAAACACCATATATTTT
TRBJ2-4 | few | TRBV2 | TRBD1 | CASSQRTGEFIQYF | TGTGCCAGCAGTCAGCGGACAGGGGAGTTCATTCAGTACTTC
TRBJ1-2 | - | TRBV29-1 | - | CSVDGGWGDYGYTF | TGCAGCGTTGATGGAGGGTGGGGTGACTATGGCTACACCTTC
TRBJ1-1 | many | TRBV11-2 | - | CASSLDVMNTEAFF | TGTGCCAGCAGCTTAGACGTCATGAACACTGAAGCTTTCTTT
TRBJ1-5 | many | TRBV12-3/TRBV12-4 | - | CASSPYGQPQHF | TGTGCCAGCAGTCCGTATGGTCAGCCCCAGCATTTT
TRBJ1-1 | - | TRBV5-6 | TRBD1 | CASSSRTGGRAEAFF | TGTGCCAGCAGCTCCCGGACAGGAGGACGCGCTGAAGCTTTCTTT
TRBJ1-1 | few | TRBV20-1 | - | CSGGRGEAFF | TGCAGCGGGGGTCGGGGCGAAGCTTTCTTT
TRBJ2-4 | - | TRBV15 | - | CATSRDRGNAKNIQYF | TGTGCCACCAGCAGAGATAGGGGGAACGCCAAAAACATTCAGTACTTC
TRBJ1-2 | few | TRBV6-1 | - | CASSTSGGYTF | TGTGCCAGCAGCACCTCCGGGGGCTACACCTTC
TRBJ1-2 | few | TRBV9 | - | CASRASRSPYGYTF | TGTGCCAGCAGAGCTTCCCGGAGTCCATATGGCTACACCTTC
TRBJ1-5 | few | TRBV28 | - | CASSLSGSHSNQPQHF | TGTGCCAGCAGTTTATCCGGGAGCCATAGCAATCAGCCCCAGCATTTT